This TCR beta chain appears in the sequencing data of a study of control samples from healthy donors and cancer patients. The germline V gene encodes CDR1 SGDLS and CDR2 YYNGEE. This CDR3 has 18 residues. With regard to this clone: The junction departs from germline at one end; a sequencing error may be responsible.

Data came from immunoSEQ multiplex PCR; TCRdb stores just in-frame clones and leaves some out. The top ten clones hold 1.4% of a sample with about 180,000 clones, nearly 90% of them seen once. This TCR derives from a woman in her forties or fifties in good health. The chain carries TRBV9 and TRBJ1-1; 9 bases are a match to TRBD1. The material sequenced was blood. DNA for the CDR3: TGTGCCAGCAGCGTAGCCCAGACTCTTACCGGGACAGGGTCCAGAGGGGTCTTT. Translating gives CASSVAQTLTGTGSRGVF.